Each of the 24 T cell receptor beta chains below was sequenced from the same sample in a study of T-cell reconstitution after alpha-beta-depleted transplantation in children. The TCRbeta library was prepared with unique molecular identifiers. MiXCR, run by TCRdb on the PCR reads, gives a single entry per CDR3 protein. The sample lists 450,000 to 550,000 distinct CDR3 sequences; 10% to 12% were seen once. The sequencing used PBMCs, mostly from graft donor cells, collected 180 days after TCRalphabeta/CD19-depleted stem cell transplant. These receptors were obtained from a female patient between 2 and 10 years old who had a stem cell transplant for aplastic anemia, so the T cells may come from the graft donor.

This clonotype turned up a few times. The J gene is TRBJ2-1, the V gene TRBV28; 12 bases line up with TRBD2. V shed 4 bases and J 3 bases; nucleotides not matched to a gene: 7. Per the germline V gene, CDR1 is MDHEN and CDR2 is SYDVKM. CDR3 size: 17 residues. CDR3 region: CASSSLLGLAGYNEQFF. For the CDR3, the DNA is TGTGCCAGCAGTTCGTTACTGGGACTAGCGGGCTACAATGAGCAGTTCTTC. The full variable domain, rest sourced from reference TRBV28 and TRBJ2-1, is DVKVTQSSRYLVKRTGEKVFLECVQDMDHENMFWYRQDPGLGLRLIYFSYDVKMKEKGDIPEGYSVSREKKERFSLILESASTNQTSMYLCASSSLLGLAGYNEQFFGPGTRLTVL.

The genes are TRBV11-3 and TRBJ1-1; TRBD1 is a possible D gene (6 bases). V was trimmed by 5 bases and J by 0 bases, leaving 13 bases between them. The CDR3 is made up of 15 amino acids. Looked up from germline, CDR1 is SGHNT and CDR2 is YENEEA. The chain's CDR3 is CASSLRTAMNTEAFF. The CDR3 DNA reads TGTGCCAGCAGCCTCCGGACAGCCATGAACACTGAAGCTTTCTTT.

This chain connects TRBV7-9 to TRBJ1-1; no firm D call. V shed 5 bases and J shed 1 base, with 11 bases lying between them. This CDR3 is 14 amino acids long. Looked up from germline, CDR1 is SEHNR and CDR2 is FQNEAQ (reference sequence). The CDR3: CASSHPGPNTEAFF. The CDR3 nucleotides are TGTGCCAGCAGCCACCCCGGGCCGAACACTGAAGCTTTCTTT.

This chain connects TRBV4-3 to TRBJ1-5; D unresolved. Germline lookup yields CDR1 LGHNA and CDR2 YSLEER. V was pared by 0 bases and J by 0 bases, with 9 bases between. The CDR3 contains 16 residues. The CDR3: CASSQDFFVSNQPQHF. The DNA of the CDR3 is TGCGCCAGCAGCCAAGATTTTTTCGTTAGCAATCAGCCCCAGCATTTT.

In regard to this clonotype: A much larger clonotype is one base distant, so this may be a read error. The chain is built from TRBV29-1 and TRBJ2-1; TRBD1 might be the D (6 bases). The CDR3 totals 11 residues. CDR1 SQVTM and CDR2 ANQGSEA come from the germline V gene. CDR3 sequence: CWGRSYNEQFF. The CDR3 DNA reads as TGCTGGGGGCGCTCCTACAATGAGCAGTTCTTC.

This clonotype was counted at least ten times. The chain has TRBV5-1 and TRBJ2-3; 9 bases fit TRBD2. Germline V gives CDR1 SGHRS, CDR2 YFSETQ. CDR3 length: 16 amino acids. The V gene end was trimmed by 0 bases and the J gene end by 3 bases; junction bases not matched to a gene: 5. The CDR3 loop is CASSLGASGMTDTQYF. CDR3 in DNA: TGCGCCAGCAGCTTGGGGGCTAGCGGGATGACAGATACGCAGTATTTT.

V gene TRBV24-1 combines with J gene TRBJ2-5; 9 nucleotides align to TRBD1. The germline V gene has CDR1 KGHDR and CDR2 SFDVKD. There are 16 residues in the CDR3. V gave up 5 bases and J gave up 2 bases; unmatched junction bases: 8. The CDR3 protein is CATSARTGVIQETQYF. The CDR3 bases are TGTGCCACCAGTGCCCGGACAGGGGTAATTCAAGAGACCCAGTACTTC.

There are a few counts of this clonotype. The chain is built from TRBV5-1 and TRBJ1-2; 12 positions agree with TRBD1. After removal of 4 bases from V and 8 bases from J, the junction contained 9 bases not matched to a gene. CDR1 and CDR2 from the germline V gene are SGHRS and YFSETQ. The CDR3 contains 15 residues. The CDR3 reads CASSVAGTGGVGYTF. DNA for the CDR3: TGCGCCAGCAGCGTCGCCGGGACAGGGGGCGTCGGCTACACCTTC.

This chain connects TRBV18 to TRBJ2-7; D perhaps matches TRBD1 (6 bases). V was shortened by 2 bases and J by 4 bases, with 18 bases between the two germline ends. The CDR3 has 16 amino acids. Germline V gene sequence: CDR1 KGHSH, CDR2 LQKENI. CDR3 coding DNA: TGTGCCAGCTCACCAAATGGGGGCCTAAACCCATACGAGCAGTACTTC. Protein sequence: CASSPNGGLNPYEQYF. The variable domain in full, with the rest retrieved from reference TRBV18 and TRBJ2-7, is NAGVMQNPRHLVRRRGQEARLRCSPMKGHSHVYWYRQLPEEGLKFMVYLQKENIIDESGMPKERFSAEFPKEGPSILRIQQVVRGDSAAYFCASSPNGGLNPYEQYFGPGTRLTVT.

V usage is TRBV10-3 and J usage is TRBJ1-2; no clear D. The CDR3 has 11 amino acids. Trimming shortened V by 8 bases and J by 4 bases, and 8 bases separated the two germline ends. Looked up from germline, CDR1 is ENHRY and CDR2 is SYGVKD. CDR3 nucleotides: TGTGCCATCGCCGTTTCCTATGGCTACACCTTC. This encodes CAIAVSYGYTF.

In this sample, this clonotype turned up a few times. The CDR3 region is CSVPDREGLAFF. CDR3 sequence (DNA): TGCAGCGTCCCAGACAGGGAGGGATTGGCTTTCTTT. J is TRBJ1-1 and V is TRBV29-1; 7 positions agree with TRBD1. The germline gives CDR1 SQVTM, CDR2 ANQGSEA. This CDR3 has 12 residues. Germline trimming cut 6 bases from V and 11 bases from J; bases unmatched to any gene: 12. The whole variable domain, remainder taken from reference TRBV29-1 and TRBJ1-1, is SAVISQKPSRDICQRGTSLTIQCQVDSQVTMMFWYRQQPGQSLTLIATANQGSEATYESGFVIDKFPISRPNLTFSTLTVSNMSPEDSSIYLCSVPDREGLAFFGQGTRLTVV.

The sample holds a few counts of this clonotype. V gene TRBV28 combines with J gene TRBJ1-1; no clear D gene. Germline V CDR1 and CDR2: MDHEN, SYDVKM. Trimming stripped 5 bases from V and 6 bases from J, with 13 bases between. CDR3 size: 13 residues. The CDR3 spells CASSPPVGSEAFF. CDR3 nucleotide sequence: TGTGCCAGCAGTCCCCCGGTAGGGTCTGAAGCTTTCTTT.

This clonotype has only a few counts. The CDR3 reads CSVEGLASGIQETQYF. CDR3 nucleotides: TGCAGCGTTGAGGGACTAGCCTCGGGGATACAAGAGACCCAGTACTTC. This chain uses TRBV29-1 with TRBJ2-5; 9 bases are shared with TRBD2. Germline trimming cut 3 bases from V and 2 bases from J; bases unmatched to any gene: 10. The CDR3 spans 16 residues. The germline CDR1 and CDR2 sequences are SQVTM and ANQGSEA.

With respect to this clonotype: A much larger clone sits a single nucleotide away, making a read error possible. The chain uses TRBV20-1 and TRBJ2-3; 9 positions agree with TRBD2. This CDR3 has 14 amino acids. V dropped 2 bases and J dropped 0; count of bases not matched to a gene: 0. Germline loops: CDR1 DFQATT, CDR2 SNEGSKA (reference sequence). CDR3 loop: CSARTSGSTDTQYF. The CDR3 nucleotides are TGCAGTGCTAGAACTAGCGGGAGCACAGATACGCAGTATTTT.

The chain is built from TRBV5-1 and TRBJ2-2; D gene ambiguous. The CDR3 has 17 amino acids. Trimming removed 4 bases at V and 4 bases at J, with 20 bases between. The germline V gene encodes CDR1 SGHRS and CDR2 YFSETQ. The CDR3 sequence: CASSPGKLATTTGELFF. The CDR3 DNA sequence: TGCGCCAGCAGCCCAGGAAAATTGGCGACCACCACCGGGGAGCTGTTTTTT.

This clonotype was detected many times. V gene TRBV5-5 combines with J gene TRBJ1-5, with unresolved D. The CDR3 has 16 residues. V was cut by 0 bases and J by 1 base, with 11 bases left in between. From germline, CDR1 is SGHKS and CDR2 YYEKEE (reference sequence). This CDR3 is CASSLGPNLSNQPQHF. CDR3 in DNA: TGTGCCAGCAGCTTGGGCCCCAATCTAAGCAATCAGCCCCAGCATTTT.

This clonotype occurred a few times. This rearrangement joins TRBV4-3 to TRBJ2-5; tentatively, D is TRBD2 (6 bases). V was pared by 0 bases and J by 1 base, with 9 bases between. CDR3 length: 15 residues. Germline V lookup: CDR1 LGHNA, CDR2 YSLEER. The chain's CDR3 is CASSQEGLPQETQYF. In DNA, the CDR3 is TGCGCCAGCAGCCAAGAGGGACTGCCCCAAGAGACCCAGTACTTC.

In its sample, this clonotype was seen many times. The chain carries TRBV6-5 and TRBJ1-3; the match to TRBD1 covers 7 bases. V gave up 4 bases and J gave up 9 bases; unmatched junction bases: 12. Germline V gene lookup returns CDR1 MNHEY and CDR2 SVGAGI. The CDR3 sequence is 15 residues long. The CDR3 DNA reads as TGTGCCAGCAGTTCCCCGACAGGGTCCCGCGGCACCATATATTTT. The encoded protein is CASSSPTGSRGTIYF.

The V gene is TRBV29-1, the J gene TRBJ1-2; D is uncertain. V dropped 1 base and J dropped 6 bases, with 12 bases sitting between them. Germline V gene sequence: CDR1 SQVTM, CDR2 ANQGSEA. There are 13 residues in the CDR3. The DNA of the CDR3 is TGCAGCGTTGAAGTAAAGGGATACGATGGCTACACCTTC. It yields the protein CSVEVKGYDGYTF.

This chain joins TRBV6-5 and TRBJ2-7; 7 bases fit TRBD2. This CDR3 has 16 amino acids. Germline loops: CDR1 MNHEY, CDR2 SVGAGI. V shed 0 bases, J shed 6 bases, and the junction held 11 bases outside the gene matches. CDR3 sequence (DNA): TGTGCCAGCAGTTACTCGGGCGGGAGAAGCGGGCGCGAGCAGTACTTC. The encoded protein is CASSYSGGRSGREQYF.

This clonotype came up many times. V is TRBV18 and J is TRBJ2-5; D is unclear. Deletions cut 8 bases from V and 5 bases from J, with 9 bases between. The CDR3 consists of 11 residues. Per the germline V gene, CDR1 is KGHSH and CDR2 is LQKENI. DNA of the CDR3: TGTGCCAGCGCGAACGCTGAGACCCAGTACTTC. It specifies CASANAETQYF.

The rearrangement uses TRBV27 and TRBJ1-6, with D unresolved. V dropped 5 bases and J dropped 5 bases, with 7 bases sitting between them. Germline V CDR1 and CDR2: MNHEY, SMNVEV (reference sequence). CDR3 length: 13 amino acids. CDR3 sequence (DNA): TGTGCCAGCAGTCTTAGAGATAATTCACCCCTCCACTTT. Residues: CASSLRDNSPLHF.

At least ten counts were recorded for this clonotype. The chain recombines TRBV10-3 with TRBJ2-4; no definite D call. V was shortened by 0 bases and J by 1 base, with 16 bases between the two germline ends. Germline CDR1 and CDR2: ENHRY and SYGVKD. CDR3 length equals 18 residues. CDR3 nucleotide sequence: TGTGCCATCAGTGAGTCAGCCCCGGTTGCAGTTGCCAAAAACATTCAGTACTTC. It encodes CAISESAPVAVAKNIQYF.

This clonotype showed up just a few times. This chain uses TRBV7-2 with TRBJ2-2, with a weak D call TRBD1 (6 bases). The CDR3 spans 16 residues. Germline CDR1 and CDR2: SGHTA and FQGNSA. The V end was cut by 5 bases, the J end by 0 bases, with 13 bases between. CDR3 DNA: TGTGCCAGCAGCCCCTGGGGGACAACGAACACCGGGGAGCTGTTTTTT. This codes for CASSPWGTTNTGELFF.